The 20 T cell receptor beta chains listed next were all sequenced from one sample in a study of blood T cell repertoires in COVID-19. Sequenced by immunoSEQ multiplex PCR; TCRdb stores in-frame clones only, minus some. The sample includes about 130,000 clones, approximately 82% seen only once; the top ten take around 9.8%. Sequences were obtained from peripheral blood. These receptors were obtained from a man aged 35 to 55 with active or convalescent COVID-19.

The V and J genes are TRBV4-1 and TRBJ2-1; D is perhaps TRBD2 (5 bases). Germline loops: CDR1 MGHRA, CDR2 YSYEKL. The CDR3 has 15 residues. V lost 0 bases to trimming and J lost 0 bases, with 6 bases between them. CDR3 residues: CASSQEGSSYNEQFF. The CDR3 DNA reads TGCGCCAGCAGCCAAGAGGGGAGCTCCTACAATGAGCAGTTCTTC.

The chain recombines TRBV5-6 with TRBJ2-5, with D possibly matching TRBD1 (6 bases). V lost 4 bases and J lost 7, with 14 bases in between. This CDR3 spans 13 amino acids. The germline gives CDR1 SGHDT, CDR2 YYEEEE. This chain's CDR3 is CASSPTGSATQYF. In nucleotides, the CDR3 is TGTGCCAGCAGCCCCACAGGGAGCGCGACCCAGTACTTC.

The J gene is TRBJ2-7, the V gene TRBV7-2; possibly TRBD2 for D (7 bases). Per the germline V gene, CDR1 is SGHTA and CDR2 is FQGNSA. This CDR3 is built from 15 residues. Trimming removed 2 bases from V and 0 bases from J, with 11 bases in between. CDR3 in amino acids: CASSLSGGTSYEQYF. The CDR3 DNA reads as TGTGCCAGCAGCTTATCGGGGGGCACCTCCTACGAGCAGTACTTC.

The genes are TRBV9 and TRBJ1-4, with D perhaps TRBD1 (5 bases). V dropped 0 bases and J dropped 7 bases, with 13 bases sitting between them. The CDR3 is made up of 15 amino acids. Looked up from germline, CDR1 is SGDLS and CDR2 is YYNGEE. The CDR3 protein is CASSVDWGEGEKLFF. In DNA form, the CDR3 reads TGTGCCAGCAGCGTAGATTGGGGGGAGGGTGAAAAACTGTTTTTT.

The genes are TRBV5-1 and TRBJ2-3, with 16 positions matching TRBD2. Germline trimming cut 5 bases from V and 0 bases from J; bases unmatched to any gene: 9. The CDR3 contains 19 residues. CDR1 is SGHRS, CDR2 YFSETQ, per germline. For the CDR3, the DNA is TGCGCCAGCAGAACTCCCGGGACTAGCGGGGGGGAGAGCACAGATACGCAGTATTTT. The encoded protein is CASRTPGTSGGESTDTQYF.

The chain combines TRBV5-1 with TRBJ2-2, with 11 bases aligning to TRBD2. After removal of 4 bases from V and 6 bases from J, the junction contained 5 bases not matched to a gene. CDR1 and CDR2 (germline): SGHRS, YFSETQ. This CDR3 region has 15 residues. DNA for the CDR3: TGCGCCAGCAGCCTTAGCGGGGGGGCCTCCGGGGAGCTGTTTTTT. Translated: CASSLSGGASGELFF.

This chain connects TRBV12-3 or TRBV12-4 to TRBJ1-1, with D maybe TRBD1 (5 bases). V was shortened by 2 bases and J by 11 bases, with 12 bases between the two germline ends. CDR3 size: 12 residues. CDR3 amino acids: CASSLKGARAFF. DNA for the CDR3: TGTGCCAGCAGTTTAAAAGGGGCGCGGGCTTTCTTT.

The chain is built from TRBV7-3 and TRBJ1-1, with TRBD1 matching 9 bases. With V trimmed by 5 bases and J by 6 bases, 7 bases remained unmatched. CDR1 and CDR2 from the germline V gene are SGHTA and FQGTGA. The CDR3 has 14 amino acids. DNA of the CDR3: TGTGCCAGCAGCACGGGACAGGGAGGCTCTGAAGCTTTCTTT. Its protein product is CASSTGQGGSEAFF.

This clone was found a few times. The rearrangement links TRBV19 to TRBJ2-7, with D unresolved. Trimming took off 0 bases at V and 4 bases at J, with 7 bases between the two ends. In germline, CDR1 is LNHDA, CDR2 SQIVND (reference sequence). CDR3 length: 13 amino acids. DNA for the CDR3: TGTGCCAGTAGTATAGATCCTCTATACGAGCAGTACTTC. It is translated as CASSIDPLYEQYF.

Here the CDR3 DNA reads TGCGCCAGCAGCCAAGACCCCGGGGGCAATCAGCCCCAGCATTTT. It is translated as CASSQDPGGNQPQHF. This rearrangement joins TRBV4-1 to TRBJ1-5; no firm D call. V was trimmed by 0 bases and J by 2 bases, leaving 8 bases between them. This CDR3 region has 15 residues. Germline assignment: CDR1 MGHRA and CDR2 YSYEKL.

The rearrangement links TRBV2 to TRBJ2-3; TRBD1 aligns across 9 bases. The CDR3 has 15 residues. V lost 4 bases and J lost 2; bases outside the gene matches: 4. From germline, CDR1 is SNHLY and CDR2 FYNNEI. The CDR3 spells CASSGDRAVTDTQYF. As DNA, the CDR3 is TGTGCCAGCAGTGGGGACAGGGCGGTCACAGATACGCAGTATTTT.

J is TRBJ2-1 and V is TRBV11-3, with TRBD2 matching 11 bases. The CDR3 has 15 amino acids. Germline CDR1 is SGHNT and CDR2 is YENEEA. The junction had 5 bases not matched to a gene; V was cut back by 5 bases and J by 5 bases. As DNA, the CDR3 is TGTGCCAGCAGCCCCGGGACTAGCGGAAACAATGAGCAGTTCTTC. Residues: CASSPGTSGNNEQFF.

For the CDR3, the DNA is TGTGCCAGCAGCCTAGGGGGGGTTCAGCCCCAGCATTTT. Translating it yields CASSLGGVQPQHF. The chain uses TRBV7-8 and TRBJ1-5; tentatively, D is TRBD1 (6 bases). The germline gives CDR1 SGHVS, CDR2 FQNEAQ. Trimming removed 5 bases at V and 6 bases at J, with 11 bases between. The CDR3 totals 13 residues.

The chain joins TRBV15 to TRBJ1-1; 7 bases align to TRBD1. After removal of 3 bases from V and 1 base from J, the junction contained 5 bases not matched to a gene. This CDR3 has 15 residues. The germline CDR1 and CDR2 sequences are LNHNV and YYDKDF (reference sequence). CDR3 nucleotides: TGTGCCACCAGCAGCTCGGACAGGAGGAACACTGAAGCTTTCTTT. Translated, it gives CATSSSDRRNTEAFF.

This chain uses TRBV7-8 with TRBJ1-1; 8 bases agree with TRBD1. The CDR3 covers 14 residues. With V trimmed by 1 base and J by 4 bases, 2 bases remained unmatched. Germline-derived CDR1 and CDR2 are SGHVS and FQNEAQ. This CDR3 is CASSLGTGTTEAFF. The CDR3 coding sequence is TGTGCCAGCAGCTTAGGGACAGGGACCACTGAAGCTTTCTTT.

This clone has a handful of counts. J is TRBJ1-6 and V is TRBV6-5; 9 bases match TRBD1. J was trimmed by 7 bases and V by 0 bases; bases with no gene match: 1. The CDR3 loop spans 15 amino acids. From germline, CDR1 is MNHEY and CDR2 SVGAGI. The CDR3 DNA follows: TGTGCCAGCAGTTACTCGGGGACAGGGAATTCACCCCTCCACTTT. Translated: CASSYSGTGNSPLHF.

CDR3 sequence reads: CASSQRLPEQYF. The CDR3 DNA sequence: TGTGCCAGCAGCCAGCGACTACCCGAGCAGTACTTC. This chain connects TRBV3-1 (or the pseudogene TRBV3-2) to TRBJ2-7; tentatively, D is TRBD2 (5 bases). Germline V gene lookup returns CDR1 LGHDT and CDR2 YNNKEL (reference sequence). Between the trimmed V and J ends, which lost 3 bases and 6 bases, there was a span of 9 bases. CDR3 size: 12 residues.

CDR3 protein: CATSRDGGQANTGELFF. The CDR3 region has the DNA TGTGCCACCAGCAGAGATGGTGGACAGGCGAACACCGGGGAGCTGTTTTTT. This chain joins TRBV15 and TRBJ2-2, with TRBD1 identical over 7 bases. Trimming took 0 bases from V and 0 from J; bases not matched to a gene: 4. The CDR3 extends over 17 amino acids. Germline CDR1 reads LNHNV; CDR2 reads YYDKDF (reference sequence). Complete variable domain (other parts from reference TRBV15 and TRBJ2-2): DAMVIQNPRYQVTQFGKPVTLSCSQTLNHNVMYWYQQKSSQAPKLLFHYYDKDFNNEADTPDNFQSRRPNTSFCFLDIRSPGLGDTAMYLCATSRDGGQANTGELFFGEGSRLTVL.

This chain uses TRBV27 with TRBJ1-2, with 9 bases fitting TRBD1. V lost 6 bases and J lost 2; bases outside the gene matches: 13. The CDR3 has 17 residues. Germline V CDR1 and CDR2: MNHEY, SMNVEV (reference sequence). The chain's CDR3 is CASSLQGAHSLNYGYTF. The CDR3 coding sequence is TGTGCCAGCAGCTTACAGGGGGCCCATTCGCTAAACTATGGCTACACCTTC.

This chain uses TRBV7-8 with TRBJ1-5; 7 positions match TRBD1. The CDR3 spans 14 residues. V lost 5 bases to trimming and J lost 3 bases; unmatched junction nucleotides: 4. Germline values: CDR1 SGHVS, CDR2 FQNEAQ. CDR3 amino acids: CASSAGTDNQPQHF. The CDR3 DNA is TGTGCCAGCAGCGCTGGGACAGACAATCAGCCCCAGCATTTT.